The TCR beta chain under discussion was sequenced for a study of naive CD8 T cells in extremely preterm neonates. V was clipped by 3 bases and J by 5 bases; unmatched bases: 9. Germline V gives CDR1 SGHDT, CDR2 YYEEEE. The CDR3 is made up of 15 amino acids. Using immunoSEQ multiplex PCR, the repertoire was profiled, and TCRdb retains in-frame clones only, with some absent. The sample consists of 4,500 to 6,500 clones, roughly 98% of them appearing once. The chain employs TRBV5-6 and TRBJ2-5; the match to TRBD1 covers 8 bases. Sequencing used naive CD8+ T cells from blood. The clonotype comes from a human donor in good health. For the CDR3, the DNA is TGTGCCAGCAGCTCAACCCAGGGGGCACAGGAGACCCAGTACTTC. Translation: CASSSTQGAQETQYF. The whole variable domain, filled in from reference TRBV5-6 and TRBJ2-5, reads DAGVTQSPTHLIKTRGQQVTLRCSPKSGHDTVSWYQQALGQGPQFIFQYYEEEERQRGNFPDRFSGHQFPNYSSELNVNALLLGDSALYLCASSSTQGAQETQYFGPGTRLLVL.